The 25 T cell receptor beta chains below come from one sample, sequenced in a study of esophageal squamous cell carcinoma under preoperative chemotherapy. TCRdb itself ran the PCR reads through MiXCR, one entry per CDR3 protein. The table shows 25,000 to 35,000 distinct CDR3 sequences, with about half occurring only once. Time point denoted: before preoperative PTX-NDP chemotherapy. Sampling was carried out from a patient given preoperative chemotherapy. The receptor source for this set is a human donor with esophageal squamous cell carcinoma. The donor label of this sample is uncertain.

The sample holds many counts of this clonotype. This chain links TRBV18 with TRBJ2-1; D is undetermined. The CDR3 length is 14 residues. Germline V gene lookup returns CDR1 KGHSH and CDR2 LQKENI. With 4 bases removed from V and 2 bases from J, the gap between germline ends came to 9 bases. CDR3 sequence: CASSLSRTYNEQFF. As DNA, the CDR3 is TGTGCCAGCTCACTCTCGCGTACCTACAATGAGCAGTTCTTC.

The chain links TRBV7-8 to TRBJ2-5; a possible D gene is TRBD2 (6 bases). The J call is doubtful: the DNA matches TRBJ2-1 better. Germline loops: CDR1 SGHVS, CDR2 FQNEAQ. This CDR3 contains 15 residues. The DNA for the CDR3 is TGTGCCAGCACTCTCCCGGACCGGGAGCAGGGTGAGCAGTTCTTC. This sequence encodes CASTLPDREQGEQFF.

The chain couples TRBV7-6 to TRBJ2-7; D might be TRBD2 (5 bases). The V end was cut by 3 bases, the J end by 4 bases, with 10 bases between. The CDR3 is 13 amino acids. Germline values: CDR1 SGHVS, CDR2 FNYEAQ. Here the CDR3 reads CASSLASSYEQYF. CDR3 nucleotides: TGTGCCAGCAGCTTGGCTAGCAGTTACGAGCAGTACTTC. The complete variable domain, with remaining parts taken from reference TRBV7-6 and TRBJ2-7, reads GAGVSQSPRYKVTKRGQDVALRCDPISGHVSLYWYRQALGQGPEFLTYFNYEAQQDKSGLPNDRFSAERPEGSISTLTIQRTEQRDSAMYRCASSLASSYEQYFGPGTRLTVT.

This rearrangement joins TRBV7-9 to TRBJ2-3; TRBD1 is a possible D gene (5 bases). Near its end, the DNA agrees better with TRBJ2-7, so the J call may be wrong. CDR3 length equals 16 residues. Germline values: CDR1 SEHNR, CDR2 FQNEAQ (reference sequence). CDR3 coding DNA: TGTGCGTGCAGCTTACTGGGGCTGCGAGACAAAGATACGCAGTACTTC. It is translated as CACSLLGLRDKDTQYF.

This chain connects TRBV11-1 to TRBJ1-4, with 10 nucleotides matching TRBD1. Germline CDR1 and CDR2: SGHAT and FQDESV (reference sequence). This CDR3 spans 14 amino acids. With V trimmed by 5 bases and J by 7 bases, 4 bases remained unmatched. CDR3 sequence reads: CASSRQGAAEKLFF. CDR3 nucleotides: TGTGCCAGCAGCCGACAGGGGGCTGCTGAAAAACTGTTTTTT.

The chain combines TRBV7-3 with TRBJ2-4, with 7 bases lining up with TRBD2. Germline V gives CDR1 SGHTA, CDR2 FQGTGA. This CDR3 contains 17 residues. The J segment lost 3 bases and the V segment lost 5 bases, leaving 13 bases of the junction unmatched. DNA of the CDR3: TGTGCCAGCAGCGCGGTACCCGGGGGAGGGAACAAAAACATTCAGTACTTC. Translating gives CASSAVPGGGNKNIQYF.

Written as DNA, the CDR3 is TGTGCCAGCGGGGGGCCCGGGGGGGGTGACAAAGAGACTCAGTACTTC. This codes for CASGGPGGGDKETQYF. This chain connects TRBV7-2 to TRBJ2-4; 8 bases fit TRBD2. The CDR3 consists of 16 residues. Per the germline V gene, CDR1 is SGHTA and CDR2 is FQGNSA. The V segment lost 8 bases and the J segment 12 bases; nucleotides outside the gene matches: 21.

J is TRBJ2-1 and V is TRBV7-3; 7 bases match TRBD2. Germline V lookup: CDR1 SGHTA, CDR2 FQGTGA. The V gene end was trimmed by 5 bases and the J gene end by 4 bases; junction bases not matched to a gene: 5. The CDR3 runs 14 residues. The CDR3 coding sequence is TGTGCCAGCAGCGGGAGGGTGGGATACAATGAGCAGTTCTTC. Protein sequence: CASSGRVGYNEQFF.

A single count supports this clonotype. At one end the junction does not follow the germline gene, possibly because of a read error. The chain recombines TRBV7-2 with TRBJ2-4; D possibly matches TRBD1 or TRBD2 (5 bases each). From germline, CDR1 is SGHTA and CDR2 FQGNSA. This CDR3 comprises 16 residues. CDR3 DNA sequence: TGTGCCAGCCGCCCCCCGGGGCGGAGAGCCACAAACATGCAGTATTTC. Amino acids: CASRPPGRRATNMQYF.

V and J are TRBV6-1 and TRBJ2-5; the match to TRBD1 covers 8 bases. Judging by the DNA end, TRBJ2-7 fits better; the J call may be wrong. The germline V gene has CDR1 MNHNS and CDR2 SASEGT. This CDR3 region has 15 residues. CDR3: CASSEAQGARGEQYF. The CDR3 nucleotides are TGTGCCAGCAGTGAAGCGCAGGGGGCGCGGGGCGAGCAGTACTTC.

The chain employs TRBV7-6 and TRBJ2-3; D perhaps matches TRBD1 (5 bases). CDR3 length: 15 amino acids. Germline V gives CDR1 SGHVS, CDR2 FNYEAQ. The V end was cut by 9 bases, the J end by 2 bases, with 18 bases between. The CDR3 is CARGSGARDTDTQYF. Written as DNA, the CDR3 is TGTGCCAGGGGCTCAGGAGCCAGGGACACAGATACGCAGTATTTT. The full variable domain, its missing parts supplied by reference TRBV7-6 and TRBJ2-3, is GAGVSQSPRYKVTKRGQDVALRCDPISGHVSLYWYRQALGQGPEFLTYFNYEAQQDKSGLPNDRFSAERPEGSISTLTIQRTEQRDSAMYRCARGSGARDTDTQYFGPGTRLTVL.

Remarks on this clonotype: At one end, the junction sequence differs from germline, possibly due to a read error. J is TRBJ2-2 and V is TRBV7-2, with no clear D. This CDR3 spans 14 amino acids. CDR1 and CDR2 from the germline V gene are SGHTA and FQGNSA. CDR3 DNA sequence: TGTGCCAGCAGTTATGACATAAACACCGAGGCGCTGTATTTT. Its protein is CASSYDINTEALYF.

This clonotype was detected many times. This sequence may be a read error, since a much larger clone differs from it by one base. The chain recombines TRBV11-3 with TRBJ2-1, with 7 bases matching TRBD1. Germline V CDR1 and CDR2: SGHNT, YENEEA. The J segment lost 13 bases and the V segment lost 1 base, leaving 13 bases of the junction unmatched. The CDR3 totals 15 residues. Here the CDR3 reads CASSLVDWGTETQFF. The CDR3 DNA is TGTGCCAGCAGCTTAGTAGACTGGGGGACAGAGACCCAGTTCTTC.

The rearrangement links TRBV6-1 to TRBJ2-1; the D gene is possibly TRBD1 (7 bases). The CDR3 sequence is 14 residues long. Trimming stripped 6 bases from V and 3 bases from J, with 12 bases between. The germline V gene has CDR1 MNHNS and CDR2 SASEGT. The CDR3 is CASRRQGGYNEQFF. Written as DNA, the CDR3 is TGTGCCAGCAGAAGGCAGGGGGGCTACAATGAGCAGTTCTTC.

The CDR3 coding sequence is TGTGCCAGCGGGGGAACCGGGGGAGGGGTGAAAGACATCCAGTACTTC. It translates to CASGGTGGGVKDIQYF. The chain employs TRBV6-1 and TRBJ2-5, with TRBD2 matching 7 bases. The CDR3 length is 16 residues. Per germline, CDR1 MNHNS and CDR2 SASEGT. The J segment lost 10 bases and the V segment lost 8 bases, leaving 22 bases of the junction unmatched.

Points on this clonotype: One end of the junction does not line up with germline, which may come from a read error. The chain has TRBV7-8 and TRBJ2-3, with D perhaps TRBD2 (6 bases). This CDR3 region has 16 residues. Germline V gene lookup returns CDR1 SGHVS and CDR2 FQNEAQ. CDR3 nucleotide sequence: TGTGCCAGCAGGGGGGGATGGGACTTTAGCACAGATACCCAGTATTTC. Its translation: CASRGGWDFSTDTQYF.

This clonotype was detected many times. This sequence joins TRBV7-2 and TRBJ2-5; D call uncertain. V was cut by 4 bases and J by 3 bases, with 12 bases left in between. Germline CDR1 reads SGHTA; CDR2 reads FQGNSA. The CDR3 covers 14 residues. The CDR3 bases are TGTGCCAGCAGCTCAACCAACACCGAAGAGACCCAGTACTTC. Translation: CASSSTNTEETQYF.

Relative to its sample, this clonotype is medium-sized. The rearrangement uses TRBV6-1 and TRBJ2-7, with TRBD2 matching over 12 bases. V shed 7 bases and J 6 bases; nucleotides not matched to a gene: 4. Germline lookup yields CDR1 MNHNS and CDR2 SASEGT. This CDR3 contains 13 residues. DNA of the CDR3: TGTGCCAGCACCCCACTAGCGGGAGGCGAGCAGTACTTC. It yields the protein CASTPLAGGEQYF.

The chain employs TRBV7-8 and TRBJ2-5, with D possibly being TRBD1 or TRBD2 (5 bases each). The J call is uncertain, as TRBJ2-7 better fits the DNA end. The germline V gene encodes CDR1 SGHVS and CDR2 FQNEAQ. The CDR3 has 16 amino acids. CDR3 bases: TGTGCCAGCAGCCTGCTGTCCCGGGACGCCCAAGGCGAGCAGTACTTC. The encoded protein is CASSLLSRDAQGEQYF.

CDR3 sequence (DNA): TGTGCCAGCAGCCCGAACCCCATACTAGCGGGAGCTAATAATGAGCAGTACTTC. Protein: CASSPNPILAGANNEQYF. The chain combines TRBV7-6 with TRBJ2-5; TRBD2 matches 11 bases. Germline CDR1 and CDR2: SGHVS and FNYEAQ. The V gene end was trimmed by 5 bases and the J gene end by 11 bases; junction bases not matched to a gene: 22. The CDR3 is 18 amino acids.

This clonotype occurred many times. A much more abundant neighbour one base away suggests this may be a read error. The chain is built from TRBV6-1 and TRBJ2-1, with unresolved D. Germline CDR1 is MNHNS and CDR2 is SASEGT. This CDR3 is 14 amino acids long. Trimming cost V 4 bases and J 13 bases, with 20 bases left between them. For the CDR3, the DNA is TGTGCCAGCAGTGGGACGGTACGGTTGGAGACCCAGTTCTTC. Amino acids: CASSGTVRLETQFF.

This clonotype has ten or more counts. This may be a read error: a much more frequent sequence differs by one nucleotide. The chain joins TRBV6-1 to TRBJ2-1, with TRBD2 matching over 7 bases. Looked up from germline, CDR1 is MNHNS and CDR2 is SASEGT. This CDR3 has 16 residues. The ends lost 5 bases at V and 13 bases at J; junction bases unmatched: 20. The CDR3 DNA sequence: TGTGCCAGCAGTCGGGGAACGGGAGGATTAGGAGAGACCCAGTTCTTC. Protein sequence: CASSRGTGGLGETQFF.

This clonotype was seen only a few times. The genes are TRBV7-3 and TRBJ2-5, with D maybe TRBD2 (7 bases). Germline V gene data show CDR1 as SGHTA and CDR2 as FQGTGA. The CDR3 has 17 residues. Trimming took off 3 bases at V and 3 bases at J, with 20 bases between the two ends. The CDR3 DNA follows: TGTGCCAGCAGCTTCATACCGGGGGGCGGTGACAAAGAGACCCAGTACTTC. This sequence encodes CASSFIPGGGDKETQYF.

This chain joins TRBV6-1 and TRBJ2-3, with D perhaps being TRBD1 or TRBD2 (6 bases each). Germline V gives CDR1 MNHNS, CDR2 SASEGT. V was shortened by 7 bases and J by 12 bases, with 23 bases between the two germline ends. There are 14 residues in the CDR3. CDR3 in amino acids: CASKGSGANGIQYF. As DNA, the CDR3 is TGTGCCAGCAAGGGGTCGGGGGCCAATGGCATTCAGTATTTT.

This clonotype was observed many times. The chain recombines TRBV11-2 with TRBJ1-1; 8 bases agree with TRBD1. Trimming at V came to 5 bases and at J to 1 base, leaving 6 bases not matched to a gene. The length of the CDR3 is 15 residues. Germline lookup yields CDR1 SGHAT and CDR2 FQNNGV. The CDR3 coding sequence is TGTGCCAGCAGCCTAGGACAGGGTTCGAACACTGAAGCTTTCTTT. Protein product: CASSLGQGSNTEAFF. The full variable domain, completed using reference TRBV11-2 and TRBJ1-1, is EAGVAQSPRYKIIEKRQSVAFWCNPISGHATLYWYQQILGQGPKLLIQFQNNGVVDDSQLPKDRFSAERLKGVDSTLKIQPAKLEDSAVYLCASSLGQGSNTEAFFGQGTRLTVV.